The rows below give T cell receptor beta chains drawn from one sample of a study of metastatic and nonmetastatic thyroid tumors. TCRdb re-clonotyped the PCR reads through MiXCR. The sample has 35,000 to 50,000 clones, around 3.1% seen once. The sample consisted of blood. The receptor source for this set is a female donor with papillary thyroid cancer or a benign thyroid nodule (not recorded which). Some clones in this sample may be carry-over from other donors' samples. Each CDR3 is given with its conserved first and last residue. The D gene is left open where the match is weak. For some rows the clone size is stated as once, few or many, or as a class when expanded; others skip it.

J	D	size	V	DNA	CDR3
TRBJ2-2	.	.	TRBV9	TGTGCCAGCAGCGTTAATGACGGCGGGGAGCTGTTTTTT	CASSVNDGGELFF
TRBJ2-7	.	many	TRBV10-1	TGCGCCAGCAGTGAGTCGGGATCTGGAGGCGGCGAGCAGTACTTC	CASSESGSGGGEQYF
TRBJ2-7	TRBD2	many	TRBV29-1	TGCAGCGTTGAGGTCAGGAGTTCCTGGGGGGGGGAGCAGTACTTC	CSVEVRSSWGGEQYF
TRBJ2-1	TRBD2	.	TRBV5-1	TGCGCCAGCAGCTCACTAGCGGGAGGAAATGAGCAGTTCTTC	CASSSLAGGNEQFF
TRBJ2-7	.	many	TRBV7-8	TGTGCCAGCAGCTTAGTTCCAGGCAGGGGTCCCGAGCAGTACTTC	CASSLVPGRGPEQYF
TRBJ2-2	TRBD1	.	TRBV2	TGTGCGTCAGCATCAGGACAGGTGACCCCCGGGGAGCTGTTTTTT	CASASGQVTPGELFF
TRBJ1-6	TRBD1	.	TRBV20-1	TGCAGTGCTGGAGGACAGGGGGACGCTTCACCCCTCCACTTT	CSAGGQGDASPLHF
TRBJ1-2	.	.	TRBV19	TGTGCCAGTACTACAAGGACGGATGGCTACACCTTC	CASTTRTDGYTF
TRBJ2-1	.	few	TRBV12-3/TRBV12-4	TGTGCCAGCAGTTTATTTTTGCGCGATGAGCAGTTCTTC	CASSLFLRDEQFF
TRBJ1-1	.	.	TRBV30	TGTGCTGCAGGGGAGAGGAACACTGAAGCTTTCTTT	CAAGERNTEAFF
TRBJ1-2	.	.	TRBV2	TGTGCCAGCAAAACAACCGGGCCAACTTATGGCTACACCTTC	CASKTTGPTYGYTF
TRBJ2-7	.	.	TRBV6-1	TGTGCCAGCAGTGATAGGGGGGGGGAGACTCTCTACGAGCAGTACTTC	CASSDRGGETLYEQYF
TRBJ1-1	.	.	TRBV20-1	TGCAGTGCTAGTGCCCTGGGCGGATCAGCTGAAGCTTTCTTT	CSASALGGSAEAFF
TRBJ2-3	.	many	TRBV5-4	TGTGCCAGCAGCGTACCGGGACGCGAGAACACAGATACGCAGTATTTT	CASSVPGRENTDTQYF
TRBJ1-6	.	many	TRBV6-1	TGTGCCAGCAGTGAAGGGGGTTCACCCCTCCACTTT	CASSEGGSPLHF
TRBJ1-6	TRBD1	.	TRBV3-1	TGTGCCAGCAGCCAAGGGACAGGGGATTCACCCCTCCACTTT	CASSQGTGDSPLHF
TRBJ2-1	.	.	TRBV6-2/TRBV6-3	TGTGCCAGCAGTACCCCAAACGGGAGTGATGAGCAGTTCTTC	CASSTPNGSDEQFF
TRBJ2-7	.	few	TRBV20-1	TGCAGTGCTGGTCGCGGCGACTACGAGCAGTACTTC	CSAGRGDYEQYF
TRBJ1-1	.	.	TRBV11-2	TGTGCCAGCAGCTTATACCAGAGGACCAAAGCTTTCTTT	CASSLYQRTKAFF
TRBJ2-7	TRBD1	many	TRBV18	TGTGCCAGCTCACCAAGGACAGGGACTGTGGGGGAGCAGTACTTC	CASSPRTGTVGEQYF